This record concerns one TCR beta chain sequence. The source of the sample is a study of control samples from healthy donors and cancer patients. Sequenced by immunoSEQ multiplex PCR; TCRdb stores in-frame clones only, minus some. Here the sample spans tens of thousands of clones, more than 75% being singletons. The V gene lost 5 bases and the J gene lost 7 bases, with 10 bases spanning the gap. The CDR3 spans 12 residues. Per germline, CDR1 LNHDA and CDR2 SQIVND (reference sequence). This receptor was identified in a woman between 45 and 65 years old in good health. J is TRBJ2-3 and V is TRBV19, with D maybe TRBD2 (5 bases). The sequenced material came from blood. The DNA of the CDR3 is TGTGCCAGTAGTGGGTCGGGGAATACGCAGTATTTT. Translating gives CASSGSGNTQYF.